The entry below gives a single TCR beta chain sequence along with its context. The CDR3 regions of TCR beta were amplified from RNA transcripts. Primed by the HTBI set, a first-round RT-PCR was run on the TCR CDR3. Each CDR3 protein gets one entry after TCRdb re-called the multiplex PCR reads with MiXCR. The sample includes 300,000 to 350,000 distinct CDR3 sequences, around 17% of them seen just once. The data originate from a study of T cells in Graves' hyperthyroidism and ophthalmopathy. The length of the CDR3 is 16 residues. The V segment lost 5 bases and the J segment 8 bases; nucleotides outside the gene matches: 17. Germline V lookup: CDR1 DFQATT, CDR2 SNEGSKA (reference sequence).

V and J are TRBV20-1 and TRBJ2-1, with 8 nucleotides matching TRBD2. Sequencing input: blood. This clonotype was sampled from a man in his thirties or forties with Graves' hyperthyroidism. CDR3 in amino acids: CSAPGLGVSRRDEQFF. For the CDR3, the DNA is TGCAGTGCTCCGGGACTAGGGGTCTCTCGGCGGGATGAGCAGTTCTTC.